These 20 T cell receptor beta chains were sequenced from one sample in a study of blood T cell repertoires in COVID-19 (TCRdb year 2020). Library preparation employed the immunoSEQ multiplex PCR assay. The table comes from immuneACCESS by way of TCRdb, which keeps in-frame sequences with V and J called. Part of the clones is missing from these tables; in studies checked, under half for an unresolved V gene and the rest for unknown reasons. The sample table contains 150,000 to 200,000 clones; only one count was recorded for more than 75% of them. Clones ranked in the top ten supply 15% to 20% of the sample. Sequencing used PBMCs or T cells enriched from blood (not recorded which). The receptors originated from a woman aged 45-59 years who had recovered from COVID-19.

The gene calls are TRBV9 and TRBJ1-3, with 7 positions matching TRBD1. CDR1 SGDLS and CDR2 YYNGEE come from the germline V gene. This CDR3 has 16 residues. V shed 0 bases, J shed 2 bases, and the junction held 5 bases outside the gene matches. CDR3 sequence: CASSVATGEAGNTIYF. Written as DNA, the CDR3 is TGTGCCAGCAGCGTAGCTACAGGGGAGGCTGGAAACACCATATATTTT.

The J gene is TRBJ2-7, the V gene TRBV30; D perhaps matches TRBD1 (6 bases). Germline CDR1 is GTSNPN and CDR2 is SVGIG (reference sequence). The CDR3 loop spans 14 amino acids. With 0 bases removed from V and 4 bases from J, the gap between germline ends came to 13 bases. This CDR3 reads CAWSVLTGRYEQYF. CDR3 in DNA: TGTGCCTGGAGTGTACTTACAGGGCGGTACGAGCAGTACTTC.

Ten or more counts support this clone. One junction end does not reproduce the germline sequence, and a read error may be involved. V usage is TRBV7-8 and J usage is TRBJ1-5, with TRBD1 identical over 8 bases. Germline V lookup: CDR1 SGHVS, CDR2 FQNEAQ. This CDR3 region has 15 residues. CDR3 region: CASRLDRGSNQPQHF. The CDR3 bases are TGTGCCAGCAGATTAGACAGGGGAAGCAATCAGCCCCAGCATTTT.

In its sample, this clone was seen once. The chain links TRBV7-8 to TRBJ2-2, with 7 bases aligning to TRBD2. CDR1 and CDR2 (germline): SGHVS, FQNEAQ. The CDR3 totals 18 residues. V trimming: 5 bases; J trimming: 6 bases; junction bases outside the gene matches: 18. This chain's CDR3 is CASSRAPLSGKGPGELFF. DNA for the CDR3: TGTGCCAGCAGCCGAGCCCCTTTAAGCGGGAAGGGTCCCGGGGAGCTGTTTTTT.

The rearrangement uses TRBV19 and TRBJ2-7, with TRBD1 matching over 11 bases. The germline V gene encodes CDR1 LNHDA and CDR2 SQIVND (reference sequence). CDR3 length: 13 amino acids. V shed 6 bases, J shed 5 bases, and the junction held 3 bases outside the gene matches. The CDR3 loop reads CASRRTGGDEQYF. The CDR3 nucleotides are TGTGCCAGTAGGCGGACAGGGGGCGACGAGCAGTACTTC.

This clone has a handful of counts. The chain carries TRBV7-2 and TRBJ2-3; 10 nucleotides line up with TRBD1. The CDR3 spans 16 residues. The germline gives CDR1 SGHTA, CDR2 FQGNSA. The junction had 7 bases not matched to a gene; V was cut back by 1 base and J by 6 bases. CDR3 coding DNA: TGTGCCAGCAGCTTAGGACAGGGGGCGGGAGTGGATACGCAGTATTTT. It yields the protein CASSLGQGAGVDTQYF.

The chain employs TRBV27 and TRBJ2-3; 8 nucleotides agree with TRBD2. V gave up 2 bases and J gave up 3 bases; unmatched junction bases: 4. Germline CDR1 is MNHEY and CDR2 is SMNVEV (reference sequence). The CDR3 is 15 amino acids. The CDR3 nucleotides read TGTGCCAGCAGTTTACTAAGCGGGAGTACAGATACGCAGTATTTT. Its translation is CASSLLSGSTDTQYF.

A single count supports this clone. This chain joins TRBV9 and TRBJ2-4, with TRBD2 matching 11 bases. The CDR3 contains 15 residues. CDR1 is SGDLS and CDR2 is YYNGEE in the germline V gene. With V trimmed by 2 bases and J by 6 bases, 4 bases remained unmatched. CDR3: CASSVAGLAGNIQYF. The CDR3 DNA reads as TGTGCCAGCAGCGTGGCCGGACTAGCGGGAAACATTCAGTACTTC.

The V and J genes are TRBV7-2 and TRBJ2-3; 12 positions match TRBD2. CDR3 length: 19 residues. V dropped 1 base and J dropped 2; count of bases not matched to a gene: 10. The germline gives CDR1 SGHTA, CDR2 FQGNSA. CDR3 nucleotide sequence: TGTGCCAGCAGCTTAGGCCTAGCGGGAGGGCCCTCGGTCACAGATACGCAGTATTTT. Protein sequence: CASSLGLAGGPSVTDTQYF.

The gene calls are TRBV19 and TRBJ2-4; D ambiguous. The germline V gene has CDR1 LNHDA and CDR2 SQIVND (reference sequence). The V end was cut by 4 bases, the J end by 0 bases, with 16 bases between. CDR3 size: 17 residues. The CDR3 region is CASSTGAHSVAKNIQYF. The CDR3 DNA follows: TGTGCCAGTAGTACCGGAGCACACTCCGTAGCCAAAAACATTCAGTACTTC.

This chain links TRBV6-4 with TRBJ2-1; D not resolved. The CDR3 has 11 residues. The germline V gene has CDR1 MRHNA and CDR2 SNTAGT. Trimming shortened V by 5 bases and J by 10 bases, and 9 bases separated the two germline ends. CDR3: CASSRGHEQFF. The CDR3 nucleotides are TGTGCCAGCAGTCGTGGGCACGAGCAGTTCTTC.

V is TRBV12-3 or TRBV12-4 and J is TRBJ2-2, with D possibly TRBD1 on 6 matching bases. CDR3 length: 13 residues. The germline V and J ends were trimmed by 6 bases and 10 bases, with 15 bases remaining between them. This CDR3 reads CASSYTGLEELFF. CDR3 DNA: TGTGCCAGCAGCTATACAGGGTTGGAGGAGCTGTTTTTT.

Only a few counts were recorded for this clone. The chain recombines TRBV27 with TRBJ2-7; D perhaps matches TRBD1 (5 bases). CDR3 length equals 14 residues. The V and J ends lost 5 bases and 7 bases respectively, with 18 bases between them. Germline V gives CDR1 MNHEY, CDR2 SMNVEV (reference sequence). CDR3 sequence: CASSQDRPPSEQYF. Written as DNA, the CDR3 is TGTGCCAGCAGTCAAGACAGACCCCCTTCAGAGCAGTACTTC.

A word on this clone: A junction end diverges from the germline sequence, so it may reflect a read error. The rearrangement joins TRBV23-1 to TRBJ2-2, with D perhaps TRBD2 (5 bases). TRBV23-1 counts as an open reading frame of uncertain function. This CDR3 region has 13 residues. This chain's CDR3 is CASSQGRHRGAVF. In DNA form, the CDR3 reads TGCGCCAGCAGTCAGGGAAGGCACCGGGGAGCTGTTTTT.

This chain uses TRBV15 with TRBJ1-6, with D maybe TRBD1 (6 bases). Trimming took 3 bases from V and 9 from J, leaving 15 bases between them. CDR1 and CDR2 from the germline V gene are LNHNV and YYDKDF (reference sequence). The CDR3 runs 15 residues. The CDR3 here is CATSSVRQAISPLHF. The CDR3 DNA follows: TGTGCCACCAGCAGTGTTCGACAGGCTATTTCACCCCTCCACTTT. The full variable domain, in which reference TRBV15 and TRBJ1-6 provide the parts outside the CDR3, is DAMVIQNPRYQVTQFGKPVTLSCSQTLNHNVMYWYQQKSSQAPKLLFHYYDKDFNNEADTPDNFQSRRPNTSFCFLDIRSPGLGDTAMYLCATSSVRQAISPLHFGNGTRLTVT.

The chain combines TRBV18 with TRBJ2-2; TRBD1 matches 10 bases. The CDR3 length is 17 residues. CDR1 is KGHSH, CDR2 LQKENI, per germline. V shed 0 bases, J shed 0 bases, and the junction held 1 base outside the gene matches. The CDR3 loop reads CASSPPGQGTNTGELFF. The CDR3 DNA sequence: TGTGCCAGCTCACCACCGGGACAGGGGACGAACACCGGGGAGCTGTTTTTT.

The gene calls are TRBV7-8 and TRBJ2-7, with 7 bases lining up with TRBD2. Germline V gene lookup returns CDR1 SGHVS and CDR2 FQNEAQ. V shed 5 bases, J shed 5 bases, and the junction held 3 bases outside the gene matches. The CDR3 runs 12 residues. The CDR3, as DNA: TGTGCCAGCAGCCCCGGGAGGAACGAGCAGTACTTC. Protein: CASSPGRNEQYF. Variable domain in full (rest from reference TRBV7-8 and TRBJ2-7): GAGVSQSPRYKVAKRGQDVALRCDPISGHVSLFWYQQALGQGPEFLTYFQNEAQLDKSGLPSDRFFAERPEGSVSTLKIQRTQQEDSAVYLCASSPGRNEQYFGPGTRLTVT.

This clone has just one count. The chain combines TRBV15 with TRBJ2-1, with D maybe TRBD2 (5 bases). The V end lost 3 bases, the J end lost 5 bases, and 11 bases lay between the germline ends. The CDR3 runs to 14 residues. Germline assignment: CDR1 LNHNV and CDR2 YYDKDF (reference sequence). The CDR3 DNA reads TGTGCCACCAGCAGGACTGCGGGTAACAATGAGCAGTTCTTC. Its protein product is CATSRTAGNNEQFF.

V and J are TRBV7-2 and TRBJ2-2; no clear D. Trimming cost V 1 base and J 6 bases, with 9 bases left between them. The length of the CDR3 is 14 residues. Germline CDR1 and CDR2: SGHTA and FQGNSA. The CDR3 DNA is TGTGCCAGCAGCTTAGTGGGCGAGCCCGGGGAGCTGTTTTTT. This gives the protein CASSLVGEPGELFF.

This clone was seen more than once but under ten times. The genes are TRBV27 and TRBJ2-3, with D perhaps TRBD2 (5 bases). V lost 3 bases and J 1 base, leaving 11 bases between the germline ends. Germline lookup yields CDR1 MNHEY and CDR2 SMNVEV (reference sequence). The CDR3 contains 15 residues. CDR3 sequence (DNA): TGTGCCAGCAGTTTGAAGGACTCACGCACAGATACGCAGTATTTT. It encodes CASSLKDSRTDTQYF.